This section outlines one T cell receptor (beta chain) sequence together with its context. Seattle patients were enrolled while actively infected and followed longitudinally. This sample was taken from a study of blood T cell repertoires in COVID-19. In the study overall: COVID-19 samples, acute and convalescent, were from the United States, Italy and Spain. From T cells, B-cell-depleted T cells, or PBMCs came the material, which was cDNA or gDNA.

Germline CDR1 SGHTS, CDR2 YDEGEE. This CDR3 is 17 amino acids long. The ends were cut back, 4 bases at V and 2 bases at J, with 22 bases in the middle. Original methodology: How many nucleated cells were present was estimated from reference gene primer amplification. Sequenced by immunoSEQ multiplex PCR; TCRdb stores in-frame clones only, minus some. For V, J and clone size, that table is used; D and trimming come from the DNA. This sample has some 290,000 clones, with 70% to 90% found just once. This chain joins TRBV5-8 and TRBJ2-7; tentative D call: TRBD1 (7 bases). This sequence originates from a woman aged 30 to 39 with COVID-19, enrolled during active disease. Source material: peripheral blood. The CDR3 here is CASSLAAGQKYPYEQYF. In DNA, the CDR3 is TGTGCCAGCAGCCTGGCGGCGGGACAGAAATACCCCTACGAGCAGTACTTC.